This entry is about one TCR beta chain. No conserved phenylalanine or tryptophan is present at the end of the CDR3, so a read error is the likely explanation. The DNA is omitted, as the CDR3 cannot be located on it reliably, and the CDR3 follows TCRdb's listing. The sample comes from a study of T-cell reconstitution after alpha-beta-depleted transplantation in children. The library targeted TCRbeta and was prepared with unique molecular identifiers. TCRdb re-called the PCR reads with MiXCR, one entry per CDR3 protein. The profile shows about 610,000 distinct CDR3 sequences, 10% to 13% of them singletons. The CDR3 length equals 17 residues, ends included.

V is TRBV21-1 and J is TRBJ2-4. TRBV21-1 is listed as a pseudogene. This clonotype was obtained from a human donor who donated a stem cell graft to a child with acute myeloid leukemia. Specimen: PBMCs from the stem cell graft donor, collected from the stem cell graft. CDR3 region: CASSKALRGLTKNIQYV.